These 27 T cell receptor beta chains came from one sample sequenced in a study of T cells after posttransplantation cyclophosphamide. Some clones are missing from TCRdb's copy, which holds only in-frame ones; the method was immunoSEQ multiplex PCR. The sample has about 6,700 clones, more than 75% seen once; the top ten hold more than 20%. A marrow graft followed busulfan-fludarabine conditioning, with cyclophosphamide on days +3 and +4. Sequencing was performed on PBMCs, taken after allogeneic stem cell transplant with posttransplant cyclophosphamide. These receptors were taken from a female patient in her fifties or sixties who received an allogeneic stem cell transplant from a related donor, was CMV-positive, and had no GVHD. The graft donor may be the source of some T cells.

V gene TRBV18 combines with J gene TRBJ2-5, with D unclear. This CDR3 is 13 amino acids long. With 3 bases removed from V and 5 bases from J, the gap between germline ends came to 10 bases. Germline CDR1 is KGHSH and CDR2 is LQKENI. The CDR3 is CASSPRRVETQYF. CDR3 nucleotides: TGTGCCAGCTCACCCCGTAGAGTTGAGACCCAGTACTTC. The full variable domain, completed using reference TRBV18 and TRBJ2-5, is NAGVMQNPRHLVRRRGQEARLRCSPMKGHSHVYWYRQLPEEGLKFMVYLQKENIIDESGMPKERFSAEFPKEGPSILRIQQVVRGDSAAYFCASSPRRVETQYFGPGTRLLVL.

This clone counts as large. The rearrangement uses TRBV5-8 and TRBJ1-2; possibly TRBD1 for D (6 bases). V was clipped by 6 bases and J by 4 bases, with 13 bases between them. Germline assignment: CDR1 SGHTS and CDR2 YDEGEE. The CDR3 is made up of 13 amino acids. CDR3 loop: CASTTTGPYGYTF. CDR3 nucleotide sequence: TGTGCCAGCACCACGACAGGCCCCTATGGCTACACCTTC.

The sample holds one count of this clone. The gene calls are TRBV15 and TRBJ1-6, with no clear D. There are 17 residues in the CDR3. Trimming removed 5 bases at V and 0 bases at J, with 14 bases between. Germline lookup yields CDR1 LNHNV and CDR2 YYDKDF (reference sequence). In nucleotides, the CDR3 is TGTGCCACCAGCTTTGAACAGATATCCTCCTATAATTCACCCCTCCACTTT. This encodes CATSFEQISSYNSPLHF.

V and J are TRBV9 and TRBJ1-6; D unclear. The CDR3 has 17 amino acids. The germline V gene has CDR1 SGDLS and CDR2 YYNGEE. The V and J ends lost 4 bases and 0 bases respectively, with 14 bases between them. The CDR3 loop reads CASSPRSVSSYNSPLHF. As DNA, the CDR3 is TGTGCCAGCAGCCCCAGAAGCGTGAGCTCCTATAATTCACCCCTCCACTTT.

The chain is built from TRBV19 and TRBJ2-2; 8 bases line up with TRBD2. The germline V gene encodes CDR1 LNHDA and CDR2 SQIVND (reference sequence). The V segment lost 4 bases and the J segment 4 bases; nucleotides outside the gene matches: 2. The CDR3 contains 14 residues. CDR3 coding DNA: TGTGCCAGTAGTACCGGGGGGGCCACCGGGGAGCTGTTTTTT. It is translated as CASSTGGATGELFF.

The chain joins TRBV11-2 to TRBJ2-2, with TRBD2 matching over 8 bases. The germline V gene has CDR1 SGHAT and CDR2 FQNNGV. After removal of 0 bases from V and 5 bases from J, the junction contained 14 bases not matched to a gene. This CDR3 comprises 19 residues. The CDR3 protein is CASSLDLREAGGDTGELFF. As DNA, the CDR3 is TGTGCCAGCAGCTTAGATTTGAGGGAGGCGGGAGGTGATACCGGGGAGCTGTTTTTT. Supplemented by reference TRBV11-2 and TRBJ2-2, the full variable domain reads EAGVAQSPRYKIIEKRQSVAFWCNPISGHATLYWYQQILGQGPKLLIQFQNNGVVDDSQLPKDRFSAERLKGVDSTLKIQPAKLEDSAVYLCASSLDLREAGGDTGELFFGEGSRLTVL.

V and J are TRBV7-9 and TRBJ2-7; TRBD2 agrees at 8 bases. V gave up 5 bases and J gave up 2 bases; unmatched junction bases: 8. CDR1 and CDR2 from the germline V gene are SEHNR and FQNEAQ (reference sequence). The CDR3 consists of 15 residues. The CDR3 bases are TGTGCCAGCAGCGTTAGTACTAGCGGTCCCTACGAGCAGTACTTC. Encoded protein: CASSVSTSGPYEQYF. The full variable domain, completed using reference TRBV7-9 and TRBJ2-7, is DTGVSQNPRHKITKRGQNVTFRCDPISEHNRLYWYRQTLGQGPEFLTYFQNEAQLEKSRLLSDRFSAERPKGSFSTLEIQRTEQGDSAMYLCASSVSTSGPYEQYFGPGTRLTVT.

Written as DNA, the CDR3 is TGTGCCAGAAGCACTCGGGACAGGGGGTTGTTCACTGAAGCTTTCTTT. Amino acids: CARSTRDRGLFTEAFF. V and J are TRBV7-5 and TRBJ1-1; no check of the table's D call, TRBD1, against the DNA was made. TRBV7-5 is a pseudogene. This CDR3 region has 16 residues.

This clone was counted a single time. The J gene is TRBJ1-3, the V gene TRBV7-3; D is unresolved. CDR3 length equals 13 residues. Per germline, CDR1 SGHTA and CDR2 FQGTGA. V lost 5 bases, J lost 0 bases, and 5 bases lay in between. The CDR3 loop reads CASSHSSGNTIYF. The CDR3 region has the DNA TGTGCCAGCAGCCACAGCTCTGGAAACACCATATATTTT.

The CDR3 reads CASSIHPRTFLVEVQPQHF. The CDR3 coding sequence is TGTGCCAGCAGCATACATCCTAGGACATTCTTGGTTGAGGTTCAGCCCCAGCATTTT. The chain has TRBV21-1 and TRBJ1-5; the D segment call TRBD1 is taken from the table without a DNA check. TRBV21-1 is listed as a pseudogene. The CDR3 has 19 amino acids.

The genes are TRBV7-3 and TRBJ2-7; no firm D call. Germline CDR1 is SGHTA and CDR2 is FQGTGA. V was shortened by 5 bases and J by 2 bases, with 22 bases between the two germline ends. This CDR3 contains 17 residues. Written as DNA, the CDR3 is TGTGCCAGCAGCCTTACCGGAGTGGAGACCCGAACCTACGAGCAGTACTTC. Amino acids: CASSLTGVETRTYEQYF.

This clone was picked up a small number of times. The genes are TRBV14 and TRBJ1-3; 8 positions match TRBD1. Germline V gene lookup returns CDR1 SGHDN and CDR2 FVKESK. Losses at the gene ends were 1 base for V and 2 bases for J; bases not matched to a gene: 7. The CDR3 is 17 residues long. The DNA of the CDR3 is TGTGCCAGCAGCCAAGTAACAGGGGGTCTGGCTGGAAACACCATATATTTT. Protein: CASSQVTGGLAGNTIYF.

This chain connects TRBV6-1 to TRBJ1-2, with TRBD1 matching 9 bases. The CDR3 extends over 16 amino acids. V shed 2 bases and J 6 bases; nucleotides not matched to a gene: 10. Germline CDR1 is MNHNS and CDR2 is SASEGT. CDR3 amino acids: CASSELGTGKVNGYTF. The CDR3 nucleotides read TGTGCCAGCAGTGAATTGGGGACAGGGAAGGTTAATGGCTACACCTTC.

V is TRBV7-2 and J is TRBJ2-7; the D gene is possibly TRBD1 (6 bases). The CDR3 has 15 amino acids. Looked up from germline, CDR1 is SGHTA and CDR2 is FQGNSA. The V gene lost 2 bases and the J gene lost 4 bases, with 15 bases spanning the gap. The CDR3 protein is CASSLRGLQGYEQYF. In DNA form, the CDR3 reads TGTGCCAGCAGCTTACGTGGGTTACAGGGTTACGAGCAGTACTTC.

The rearrangement links TRBV19 to TRBJ1-5; D possibly corresponds to TRBD1 (5 bases). The CDR3 is 13 residues long. CDR1 LNHDA and CDR2 SQIVND come from the germline V gene (reference sequence). Trimming removed 6 bases from V and 5 bases from J, with 11 bases in between. The CDR3 DNA follows: TGTGCCAGTAGCCGGTCGGGGGATCAGCCCCAGCATTTT. Protein: CASSRSGDQPQHF.

This chain connects TRBV21-1 to TRBJ1-6; the DNA was not compared with TRBD1, the D call given in the table. TRBV21-1 is tagged as a pseudogene. The CDR3 is 18 residues long. The CDR3 DNA reads as TGTGCCAGCAGCAAAAGGGGGCCTACAGAGGACTATAATTCACCCCTCCACTTT. Translation: CASSKRGPTEDYNSPLHF.

The chain carries TRBV28 and TRBJ2-1, with 10 bases identical to TRBD2. Germline V CDR1 and CDR2: MDHEN, SYDVKM. There are 15 residues in the CDR3. V lost 5 bases to trimming and J lost 5 bases; unmatched junction nucleotides: 6. CDR3 sequence: CASSPLAGVNNEQFF. The DNA for the CDR3 is TGTGCCAGCAGTCCGCTAGCGGGAGTAAACAATGAGCAGTTCTTC.

This chain joins TRBV2 and TRBJ2-5; D possibly corresponds to TRBD1 (6 bases). V was pared by 3 bases and J by 5 bases, with 13 bases between. The length of the CDR3 is 14 residues. Per the germline V gene, CDR1 is SNHLY and CDR2 is FYNNEI. Here the CDR3 reads CASSERTDGETQYF. CDR3 nucleotide sequence: TGTGCCAGCAGTGAGCGGACAGATGGGGAGACCCAGTACTTC.

This sequence joins TRBV11-2 and TRBJ1-6; D is undetermined. CDR3 length equals 13 residues. Per germline, CDR1 SGHAT and CDR2 FQNNGV. CDR3 amino acids: CAVASSYNSPLHF. Written as DNA, the CDR3 is TGTGCTGTGGCTTCCTCCTATAATTCACCCCTCCACTTT. Complete variable domain (other parts from reference TRBV11-2 and TRBJ1-6): EAGVAQSPRYKIIEKRQSVAFWCNPISGHATLYWYQQILGQGPKLLIQFQNNGVVDDSQLPKDRFSAERLKGVDSTLKIQPAKLEDSAVYLCAVASSYNSPLHFGNGTRLTVT.

The table lists this clone with a few counts. The chain has TRBV19 and TRBJ1-2; the match to TRBD1 covers 9 bases. Germline V gene data show CDR1 as LNHDA and CDR2 as SQIVND (reference sequence). V was pared by 6 bases and J by 3 bases, with 2 bases of the junction left unmatched. The CDR3 loop spans 13 amino acids. The CDR3 DNA sequence: TGTGCCAGTAGCAGGGACAGGGACTATGGCTACACCTTC. It codes for CASSRDRDYGYTF.

This rearrangement joins TRBV14 to TRBJ1-6; a weak D match, TRBD1 (6 bases). The ends were cut back, 5 bases at V and 4 bases at J, with 12 bases in the middle. Germline assignment: CDR1 SGHDN and CDR2 FVKESK. The CDR3 runs 15 residues. CDR3 in amino acids: CASSADTGYNSPLHF. DNA of the CDR3: TGTGCCAGCAGCGCGGATACAGGGTATAATTCACCCCTCCACTTT.

The chain combines TRBV19 with TRBJ1-1; 10 bases match TRBD1. CDR1 is LNHDA and CDR2 is SQIVND in the germline V gene (reference sequence). The CDR3 consists of 16 residues. J lost 3 bases, V lost 4 bases, and 8 bases had no gene match. The CDR3 region has the DNA TGTGCCAGTAGTACCCGGACAGGGGGTTTTGACACTGAAGCTTTCTTT. As protein: CASSTRTGGFDTEAFF.

The chain links TRBV5-4 to TRBJ2-5, with 10 bases identical to TRBD1. The CDR3 consists of 16 residues. With 4 bases clipped from V and 1 base from J, the junction kept 7 bases outside the gene matches. Germline V CDR1 and CDR2: SGHNT, YYREEE (reference sequence). CDR3: CASSLERTGGQETQYF. Written as DNA, the CDR3 is TGTGCCAGCAGCCTGGAGAGGACAGGGGGCCAAGAGACCCAGTACTTC.

The chain has TRBV7-2 and TRBJ2-7; 8 bases align to TRBD2. Germline V gives CDR1 SGHTA, CDR2 FQGNSA. This CDR3 spans 15 amino acids. V trimming: 3 bases; J trimming: 6 bases; junction bases outside the gene matches: 10. In nucleotides, the CDR3 is TGTGCCAGCAGCTTGGCTAGCGGGTCCCAGGGCGAGCAGTACTTC. It is translated as CASSLASGSQGEQYF.

The chain joins TRBV6-5 to TRBJ2-7; 9 nucleotides agree with TRBD2. Germline V lookup: CDR1 MNHEY, CDR2 SVGAGI. The CDR3 is 16 residues long. J lost 12 bases, V lost 0 bases, and 15 bases had no gene match. DNA for the CDR3: TGTGCCAGCAGTTACTCGGGGCGGGAGGGCCGTCACCCCGTGTACTTC. This codes for CASSYSGREGRHPVYF.

As DNA, the CDR3 is TGTGCCTGGGATCCTAGCGGATCCTACGAGCAGTACTTC. Its translation is CAWDPSGSYEQYF. The rearrangement uses TRBV30 and TRBJ2-7, with TRBD2 matching over 7 bases. Germline-derived CDR1 and CDR2 are GTSNPN and SVGIG (reference sequence). This CDR3 contains 13 residues. V lost 5 bases and J lost 1; bases outside the gene matches: 5.

CDR3 sequence reads: CASSFGSYPNEQYF. In DNA form, the CDR3 reads TGCGCCAGCAGCTTCGGGTCCTACCCCAACGAGCAGTACTTC. The chain is built from TRBV5-1 and TRBJ2-7; D gene ambiguous. V gave up 2 bases and J gave up 5 bases, with 14 bases separating them. From germline, CDR1 is SGHRS and CDR2 YFSETQ. The CDR3 spans 14 residues. Full variable domain (remainder filled in from reference TRBV5-1 and TRBJ2-7): KAGVTQTPRYLIKTRGQQVTLSCSPISGHRSVSWYQQTPGQGLQFLFEYFSETQRNKGNFPGRFSGRQFSNSRSEMNVSTLELGDSALYLCASSFGSYPNEQYFGPGTRLTVT.